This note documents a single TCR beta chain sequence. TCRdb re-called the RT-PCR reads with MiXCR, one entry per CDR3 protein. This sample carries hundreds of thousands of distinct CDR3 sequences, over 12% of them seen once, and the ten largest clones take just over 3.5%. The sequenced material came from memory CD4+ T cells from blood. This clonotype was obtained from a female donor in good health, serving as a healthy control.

CDR3 region: CASSQDRYNSPLHF. CDR3 in DNA: TGTGCCAGCAGCCAGGACAGATATAATTCACCCCTCCACTTT. The rearrangement links TRBV7-2 to TRBJ1-6; D possibly corresponds to TRBD1 (6 bases). Germline V gene lookup returns CDR1 SGHTA and CDR2 FQGNSA. The V gene lost 5 bases and the J gene lost 4 bases, with 9 bases spanning the gap. This CDR3 is 14 amino acids long.